The 21 T cell receptor beta chains listed next were all sequenced from one sample in a study of CD8+ T cells in alopecia areata (dated by TCRdb to 2016 to 2018). Receptors were amplified or captured by the immunoSEQ multiplex PCR assay. RNA was extracted from all samples and reverse transcribed into cDNA as template for TCR sequencing. This immuneACCESS table, as held by TCRdb, lists in-frame sequences with V and J called but not all clones. Of the missing ones, under half trace to an unresolved V gene in checked studies; the others have no known cause. Recorded for this sample are around 190,000 clones; under 80% of them occurred a single time. 1.3% of the sample rests with the top ten. In the paper's terms, the treatment or condition label means: oral pan-JAK inhibitor, 5-10 mg twice daily. Sequencing used CD4+ T cells sorted from blood, obtained at approximately week 50, from a patient treated with tofacitinib. These receptors were collected from a human donor with alopecia areata.

The rearrangement joins TRBV4-1 to TRBJ1-1; D is ambiguous. Trimming took off 0 bases at V and 7 bases at J, with 18 bases between the two ends. CDR1 MGHRA and CDR2 YSYEKL come from the germline V gene. The length of the CDR3 is 16 residues. The CDR3 DNA reads as TGCGCCAGCAGCCAAGAATGGAGGTCCCCTGTAGATGAAGCTTTCTTT. Translating gives CASSQEWRSPVDEAFF.

The table lists this clone with a few counts. The gene calls are TRBV10-3 and TRBJ2-2; D assignment may be TRBD1 or TRBD2 (6 bases each). Between the trimmed V and J ends, which lost 6 bases and 3 bases, there was a span of 8 bases. Germline loops: CDR1 ENHRY, CDR2 SYGVKD. The CDR3 loop spans 13 amino acids. This CDR3 reads CAISGGYTGELFF. CDR3 nucleotide sequence: TGTGCCATCAGCGGGGGCTACACCGGGGAGCTGTTTTTT.

The gene calls are TRBV4-3 and TRBJ1-2, with D uncertain. The CDR3 runs to 16 residues. Germline assignment: CDR1 LGHNA and CDR2 YSLEER. V lost 0 bases to trimming and J lost 2 bases, with 13 bases between them. The DNA of the CDR3 is TGCGCCAGCAGCCAAGATGGTTGGGCCAACAACTATGGCTACACCTTC. Its protein is CASSQDGWANNYGYTF.

A single count supports this clone. This rearrangement joins TRBV29-1 to TRBJ1-1; the D gene is possibly TRBD1 (5 bases). CDR1 is SQVTM and CDR2 is ANQGSEA in the germline V gene. The CDR3 totals 12 residues. V shed 4 bases and J shed 2 bases, with 8 bases lying between them. The CDR3 reads CSVVGVNTEAFF. The CDR3 coding sequence is TGCAGCGTTGTGGGGGTAAACACTGAAGCTTTCTTT.

This chain connects TRBV5-1 to TRBJ1-2, with D perhaps TRBD1 (5 bases). The germline CDR1 and CDR2 sequences are SGHRS and YFSETQ. The CDR3 loop spans 14 amino acids. Trimming removed 5 bases from V and 6 bases from J, with 17 bases in between. CDR3 sequence reads: CASRSRPGQDGYTF. In nucleotides, the CDR3 is TGCGCCAGCAGGTCGAGGCCAGGGCAAGATGGCTACACCTTC.

The chain employs TRBV29-1 and TRBJ1-2, with D uncertain. V lost 5 bases and J lost 7, with 8 bases in between. The length of the CDR3 is 10 residues. Per the germline V gene, CDR1 is SQVTM and CDR2 is ANQGSEA. CDR3 DNA sequence: TGCAGCGTTAACTTGGGTGGCTACACCTTC. Translated, it gives CSVNLGGYTF.

This clone was seen repeatedly, ten times or more. This rearrangement joins TRBV7-3 to TRBJ1-6; D is undetermined. V dropped 2 bases and J dropped 5 bases, with 4 bases sitting between them. CDR3 length: 13 amino acids. Looked up from germline, CDR1 is SGHTA and CDR2 is FQGTGA. CDR3 sequence reads: CASSLRHNSPLHF. CDR3 DNA: TGTGCCAGCAGCTTACGCCATAATTCACCCCTCCACTTT.

The chain links TRBV30 to TRBJ2-2; possible D gene TRBD2, 5 bases. The CDR3 has 11 amino acids. Germline CDR1 GTSNPN, CDR2 SVGIG (reference sequence). V gave up 8 bases and J gave up 8 bases, with 12 bases separating them. The DNA for the CDR3 is TGTGCCCGAAAGGACTGGGGGGAGCTGTTTTTT. Protein: CARKDWGELFF.

The rearrangement joins TRBV11-3 to TRBJ2-3; 9 nucleotides line up with TRBD2. Per the germline V gene, CDR1 is SGHNT and CDR2 is YENEEA. The ends lost 5 bases at V and 4 bases at J; junction bases unmatched: 10. The CDR3 has 16 amino acids. The DNA for the CDR3 is TGTGCCAGCAGCCCAAGGCGGGGGGGAGGTCCAGATACGCAGTATTTT. As protein: CASSPRRGGGPDTQYF.

This chain joins TRBV6-4 and TRBJ1-1, with 9 bases fitting TRBD1. The CDR3 is made up of 15 amino acids. With V trimmed by 6 bases and J by 5 bases, 10 bases remained unmatched. Germline CDR1 MRHNA, CDR2 SNTAGT. CDR3 DNA sequence: TGTGCCAGCAGCCCGGGACAGGGCCTGGGGACTGAAGCTTTCTTT. It encodes CASSPGQGLGTEAFF.

V usage is TRBV5-4 and J usage is TRBJ2-5; the D is unclear. CDR1 and CDR2 (germline): SGHNT, YYREEE (reference sequence). This CDR3 comprises 13 residues. V lost 4 bases and J lost 4, with 11 bases in between. CDR3 region: CASSLARGETQYF. The CDR3 DNA reads as TGTGCCAGCAGCCTTGCTAGAGGAGAGACCCAGTACTTC.

This clone was picked up a small number of times. V gene TRBV6-6 combines with J gene TRBJ2-5; possibly TRBD2 for D (6 bases). V was shortened by 7 bases and J by 5 bases, with 14 bases between the two germline ends. The CDR3 covers 13 residues. CDR1 and CDR2 from the germline V gene are MNHNY and SVGAGI (reference sequence). The CDR3 nucleotides read TGTGCCAGCATACGGGGACTCCGTGAGACCCAGTACTTC. Encoded protein: CASIRGLRETQYF.

The chain recombines TRBV30 with TRBJ2-7; D may be TRBD1 or TRBD2 (5 bases each). V shed 2 bases and J shed 7 bases, with 21 bases lying between them. Germline-derived CDR1 and CDR2 are GTSNPN and SVGIG (reference sequence). This CDR3 comprises 15 residues. The CDR3 DNA is TGTGCCTGGAGTTCACAGCCGGGGACCTCTCGTGAGCAGTACTTC. Residues: CAWSSQPGTSREQYF.

This rearrangement joins TRBV29-1 to TRBJ1-2, with 11 positions matching TRBD1. The CDR3 length is 14 residues. Germline CDR1 reads SQVTM; CDR2 reads ANQGSEA. J lost 8 bases, V lost 5 bases, and 10 bases had no gene match. CDR3 residues: CSVTTPGQGEGYTF. CDR3 nucleotide sequence: TGCAGCGTTACCACCCCGGGACAGGGGGAAGGCTACACCTTC.

This clone has only a few counts. V is TRBV2 and J is TRBJ2-7; TRBD1 matches at 11 bases. CDR1 and CDR2 from the germline V gene are SNHLY and FYNNEI. This CDR3 comprises 14 residues. Trimming removed 7 bases from V and 9 bases from J; junction bases left unmatched: 11. The CDR3 coding sequence is TGTGCCAGCATTGGCGGGACAGGGGGAGCTGGGCAGTACTTC. Protein product: CASIGGTGGAGQYF.

As DNA, the CDR3 is TGTGCCAGCAGCCAAGATCTGGGAAGAGGGACTGAAGCTTTCTTT. Translated, it gives CASSQDLGRGTEAFF. The chain links TRBV14 to TRBJ1-1; D call uncertain. Germline values: CDR1 SGHDN, CDR2 FVKESK. CDR3 length: 15 amino acids. Between the trimmed V and J ends, which lost 0 bases and 5 bases, there was a span of 13 bases.

J is TRBJ2-3 and V is TRBV29-1; the match to TRBD2 covers 8 bases. The germline CDR1 and CDR2 sequences are SQVTM and ANQGSEA. The CDR3 totals 13 residues. The V segment lost 5 bases and the J segment 2 bases; nucleotides outside the gene matches: 3. CDR3 coding DNA: TGCAGCGTTCAGCGGGAGAACACAGATACGCAGTATTTT. This translates into CSVQRENTDTQYF.

This clone appeared many times. The gene calls are TRBV7-2 and TRBJ1-6; D not resolved. Germline CDR1 and CDR2: SGHTA and FQGNSA. V dropped 3 bases and J dropped 10 bases, with 16 bases sitting between them. The CDR3 has 15 residues. The CDR3 is CASSFDMGFGSPLHF. The CDR3 DNA is TGTGCCAGCAGCTTCGATATGGGGTTTGGATCACCCCTCCACTTT.

V gene TRBV29-1 combines with J gene TRBJ2-3; 7 bases align to TRBD2. This CDR3 has 17 amino acids. CDR1 and CDR2 from the germline V gene are SQVTM and ANQGSEA. V dropped 6 bases and J dropped 0; count of bases not matched to a gene: 15. The DNA for the CDR3 is TGCAGCGTGGCCAGACTAGCTGGCCGTCTAAGCACAGATACGCAGTATTTT. This encodes CSVARLAGRLSTDTQYF.

This clone was found once. The chain uses TRBV25-1 and TRBJ2-5; 8 positions agree with TRBD1. The DNA end is more similar to TRBJ2-7, so the J call may be wrong. This CDR3 contains 13 residues. Germline V CDR1 and CDR2: MGHDK, SYGVNS. The CDR3 sequence: CASSERTGFEQYF. As DNA, the CDR3 is TGTGCCAGCAGTGAAAGGACAGGGTTCGAGCAGTACTTC.

The rearrangement uses TRBV7-2 and TRBJ2-7, with 9 bases identical to TRBD1. CDR1 and CDR2 from the germline V gene are SGHTA and FQGNSA. The CDR3 is made up of 14 amino acids. V shed 4 bases, J shed 3 bases, and the junction held 4 bases outside the gene matches. Here the CDR3 reads CASSSGTGYYEQYF. In DNA form, the CDR3 reads TGTGCCAGCAGCTCCGGGACAGGGTACTACGAGCAGTACTTC. Full variable domain (missing parts from reference TRBV7-2 and TRBJ2-7): GAGVSQSPSNKVTEKGKDVELRCDPISGHTALYWYRQSLGQGLEFLIYFQGNSAPDKSGLPSDRFSAERTGGSVSTLTIQRTQQEDSAVYLCASSSGTGYYEQYFGPGTRLTVT.